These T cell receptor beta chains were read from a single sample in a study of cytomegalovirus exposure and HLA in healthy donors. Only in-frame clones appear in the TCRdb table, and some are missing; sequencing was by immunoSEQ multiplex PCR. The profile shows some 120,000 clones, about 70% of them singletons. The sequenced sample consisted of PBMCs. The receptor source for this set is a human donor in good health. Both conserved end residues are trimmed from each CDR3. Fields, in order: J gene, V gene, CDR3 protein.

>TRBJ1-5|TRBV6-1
ASTRDGGNQPQH
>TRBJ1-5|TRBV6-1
ASSELRLGRNQPQH
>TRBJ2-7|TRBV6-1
ASSEVVLSFYEQY
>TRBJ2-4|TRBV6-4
ASSESHAKNIQY
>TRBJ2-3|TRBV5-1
ASSVGLGADTQY
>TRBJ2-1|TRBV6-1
ASIRTSSRDEQF
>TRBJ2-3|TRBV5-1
ASRQGTSGSRDTQY
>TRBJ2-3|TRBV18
ASSRDRFTDTQY
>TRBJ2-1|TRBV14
ASGGDHEQF
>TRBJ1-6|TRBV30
AWSLLQGAHFNSPLH
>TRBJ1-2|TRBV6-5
ASSVGTEYGYT
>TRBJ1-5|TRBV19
ASTAGGYNQPQH
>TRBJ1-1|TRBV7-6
ASSLVDRGGTEAF
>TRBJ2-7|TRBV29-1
SVKDERGGRNEQY
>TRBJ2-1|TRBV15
ATSRDLWGQSNEQF
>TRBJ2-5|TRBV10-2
ASSERSGTGRSRQETQY
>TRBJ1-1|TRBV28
ASSPWTGGVDTEAF
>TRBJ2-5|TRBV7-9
ASSWPQGAGETQY
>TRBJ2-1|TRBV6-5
ASSYSGTSKDEQF
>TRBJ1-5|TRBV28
ASSSYSPNQPQH
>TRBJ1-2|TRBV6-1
ASSEGQVIYGYT
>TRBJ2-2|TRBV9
ASSRTSGRSTGELF
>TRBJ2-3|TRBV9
ASSMEPSTDTQY
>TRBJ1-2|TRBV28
ASSLSPDLNGYT
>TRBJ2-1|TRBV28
ASSLSGSNEQF
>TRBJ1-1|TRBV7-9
ASSFPTGRKAEAF
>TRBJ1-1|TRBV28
ASSPVLDFMNTEAF
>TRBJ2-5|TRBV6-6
ASSFVDETGAQY
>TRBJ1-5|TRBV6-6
ASRPHRGQPQH
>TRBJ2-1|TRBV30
AWGSLAGLFNEQF
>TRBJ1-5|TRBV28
ASGPPTGAFQPQH
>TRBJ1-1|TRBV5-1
ASSPEGGGTEAF
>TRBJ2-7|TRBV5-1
ASSFFSGGSSYEQY
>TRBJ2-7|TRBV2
ASSGRGTYEQY
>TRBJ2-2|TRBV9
ASSVVQSTGELF
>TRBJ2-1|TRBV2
ASRLERTQQF
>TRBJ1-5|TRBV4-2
ASNLSTVDSNQPQH
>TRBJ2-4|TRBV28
ASSAGIGGIQY
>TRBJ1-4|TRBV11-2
ASSFLYSGGNEKLF